This T cell receptor beta chain came from a study of monozygotic twins with cystic fibrosis. With respect to this clone: Its antigen is not identified.

Findings and caveats of the study: Clonality was generally low (median roughly 0.01), higher in the most severe patients.

Only in-frame clones appear in the TCRdb table, and some are missing; sequencing was by immunoSEQ multiplex PCR. The data contain around 23,000 clones, around 93% of them singletons. The CDR3 length is 10 residues. Trimming shortened V by 0 bases and J by 5 bases, and 1 base separated the two germline ends. CDR1 GTSNPN and CDR2 SVGIG come from the germline V gene (reference sequence). This chain links TRBV30 with TRBJ2-5; D ambiguous. The source is a girl under 10 years old with cystic fibrosis. The source material was blood. The CDR3 spells CAWSVETQYF. CDR3 DNA: TGTGCCTGGAGTGTGGAGACCCAGTACTTC.